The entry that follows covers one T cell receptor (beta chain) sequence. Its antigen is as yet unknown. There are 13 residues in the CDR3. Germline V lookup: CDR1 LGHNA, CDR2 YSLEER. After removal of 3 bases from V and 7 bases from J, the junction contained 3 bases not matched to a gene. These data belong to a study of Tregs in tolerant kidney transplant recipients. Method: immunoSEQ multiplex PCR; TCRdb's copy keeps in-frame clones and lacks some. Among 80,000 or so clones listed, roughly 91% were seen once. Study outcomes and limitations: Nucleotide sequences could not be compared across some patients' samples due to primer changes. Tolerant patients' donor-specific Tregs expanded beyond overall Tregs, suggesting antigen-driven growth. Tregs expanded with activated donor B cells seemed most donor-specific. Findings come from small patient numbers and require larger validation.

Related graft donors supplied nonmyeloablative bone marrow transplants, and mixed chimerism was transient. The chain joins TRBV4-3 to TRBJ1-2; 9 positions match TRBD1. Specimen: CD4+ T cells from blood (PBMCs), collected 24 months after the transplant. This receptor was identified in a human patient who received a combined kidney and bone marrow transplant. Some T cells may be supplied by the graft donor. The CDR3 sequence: CASSHLGQGGYTF. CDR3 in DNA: TGCGCCAGCAGCCACCTGGGACAGGGTGGCTACACCTTC.